These 28 T cell receptor beta chains share one sample of origin, sequenced in a study of human T cells and chemical hapten exposure. MiXCR, applied by TCRdb to the RACE reads, yields one record per CDR3 protein. In the table there are around 40,000 distinct CDR3 sequences, about 13% of which are singletons. Stated time point: patch test 3, about 24 weeks after DPC sensitization. Sample treatment: therapeutic diphenylcyclopropenone sensitization with weekly scalp DPC. Total RNA was isolated from unfractionated whole blood. This sample comprised whole blood, obtained in connection with sensitization to the hapten diphenylcyclopropenone (DPC). These receptors were taken from a woman aged 40 to 50 with alopecia areata. Some clones in this sample may be carry-over from other donors' samples.

This clonotype has a handful of counts. V usage is TRBV5-6 and J usage is TRBJ2-3; 10 nucleotides align to TRBD2. Germline CDR1 is SGHDT and CDR2 is YYEEEE. The CDR3 loop spans 18 amino acids. Trimming at V came to 1 base and at J to 3 bases, leaving 11 bases not matched to a gene. This CDR3 is CASSLLPAGGPRTDTQYF. Here the CDR3 DNA reads TGTGCCAGCAGCTTGTTACCAGCGGGGGGGCCTCGGACAGATACGCAGTATTTT.

This clonotype was detected only a few times. This sequence joins TRBV14 and TRBJ2-1; D is uncertain. This CDR3 is 17 amino acids long. In germline, CDR1 is SGHDN, CDR2 FVKESK. Trimming took 1 base from V and 8 from J, leaving 21 bases between them. The DNA for the CDR3 is TGTGCCAGCAGCCAAGTGGGTCTACCATCTTTAGTCGATGAGCAGTTCTTC. It specifies CASSQVGLPSLVDEQFF.

This clonotype was found many times. The chain couples TRBV12-3 or TRBV12-4 to TRBJ2-3; D might be TRBD1 or TRBD2, each matching 6 bases. The CDR3 contains 12 residues. Trimming removed 1 base at V and 8 bases at J, with 7 bases between. The CDR3 reads CASSLEGGTQYF. CDR3 in DNA: TGTGCCAGCAGTTTAGAGGGGGGTACGCAGTATTTT.

This clonotype has just a few counts. The chain carries TRBV20-1 and TRBJ2-7, with D possibly called TRBD1 or TRBD2 (6 bases each). CDR1 and CDR2 (germline): DFQATT, SNEGSKA (reference sequence). The CDR3 consists of 15 residues. V was pared by 4 bases and J by 0 bases, with 16 bases between. CDR3 in DNA: TGCAGTGCTAAAAGAAGGGGGGCCAGCTCCTACGAGCAGTACTTC. Amino acids: CSAKRRGASSYEQYF.

This clonotype was recorded at least ten times. V and J are TRBV18 and TRBJ1-1; 8 nucleotides line up with TRBD1. This CDR3 spans 12 amino acids. Looked up from germline, CDR1 is KGHSH and CDR2 is LQKENI. J gave up 6 bases and V 3 bases, and 0 bases lay outside the gene matches. The CDR3 DNA reads TGTGCCAGCTCACCGGACAGGGCTGAAGCTTTCTTT. Translated, it gives CASSPDRAEAFF.

The chain uses TRBV11-3 and TRBJ1-5; D gene uncertain. This CDR3 has 13 amino acids. With 1 base removed from V and 6 bases from J, the gap between germline ends came to 7 bases. In germline, CDR1 is SGHNT, CDR2 YENEEA. CDR3 amino acids: CASSLGVRQPQHF. CDR3 in DNA: TGTGCCAGCAGCTTAGGGGTCCGTCAGCCCCAGCATTTT.

This clonotype was observed many times. J is TRBJ1-2 and V is TRBV7-2, with D hard to call. The V end lost 2 bases, the J end lost 5 bases, and 12 bases lay between the germline ends. CDR1 and CDR2 from the germline V gene are SGHTA and FQGNSA. The CDR3 extends over 14 amino acids. CDR3 sequence (DNA): TGTGCCAGCAGCTTATCTGCGGACCAATATGGCTACACCTTC. Protein sequence: CASSLSADQYGYTF. Supplemented by reference TRBV7-2 and TRBJ1-2, the full variable domain reads GAGVSQSPSNKVTEKGKDVELRCDPISGHTALYWYRQSLGQGLEFLIYFQGNSAPDKSGLPSDRFSAERTGGSVSTLTIQRTQQEDSAVYLCASSLSADQYGYTFGSGTRLTVV.

V and J are TRBV11-2 and TRBJ2-3, with D possibly matching TRBD2 (5 bases). Trimming removed 5 bases at V and 0 bases at J, with 15 bases between. Looked up from germline, CDR1 is SGHAT and CDR2 is FQNNGV. This CDR3 has 16 residues. The CDR3 sequence is CASSPARLTSTDTQYF. CDR3 sequence (DNA): TGTGCCAGCAGCCCAGCGAGACTAACAAGCACAGATACGCAGTATTTT. Complete variable domain (other parts from reference TRBV11-2 and TRBJ2-3): EAGVAQSPRYKIIEKRQSVAFWCNPISGHATLYWYQQILGQGPKLLIQFQNNGVVDDSQLPKDRFSAERLKGVDSTLKIQPAKLEDSAVYLCASSPARLTSTDTQYFGPGTRLTVL.

This clonotype has at least ten counts. In DNA, the CDR3 is TGTGCCAGCACCCAGGACAGGGGTTACGAGACCCAGTACTTC. It translates to CASTQDRGYETQYF. This sequence joins TRBV28 and TRBJ2-5; TRBD1 aligns across 9 bases. The V gene end was trimmed by 7 bases and the J gene end by 5 bases; junction bases not matched to a gene: 8. Germline V gene sequence: CDR1 MDHEN, CDR2 SYDVKM. The CDR3 is made up of 14 amino acids.

The sample holds a few counts of this clonotype. The CDR3 loop is CASSQDLRGNEQFF. DNA for the CDR3: TGTGCCAGCAGCCAAGATCTCAGGGGGAATGAGCAGTTCTTC. This sequence joins TRBV3-1 and TRBJ2-1; 7 nucleotides line up with TRBD1. Germline V lookup: CDR1 LGHDT, CDR2 YNNKEL (reference sequence). J was trimmed by 7 bases and V by 0 bases; bases with no gene match: 3. This CDR3 region has 14 residues.

J is TRBJ2-5 and V is TRBV2; 7 nucleotides agree with TRBD1. This CDR3 has 13 residues. Unmatched junction bases numbered 6, after V lost 6 bases and J lost 5 bases. Germline loops: CDR1 SNHLY, CDR2 FYNNEI. This chain's CDR3 is CASRTGPQETQYF. In DNA, the CDR3 is TGTGCCAGCAGGACAGGGCCCCAGGAGACCCAGTACTTC.

In this sample, this clonotype turned up a few times. The chain links TRBV11-2 to TRBJ2-3; no clear D gene. CDR1 is SGHAT and CDR2 is FQNNGV in the germline V gene. The CDR3 spans 13 residues. V was cut by 0 bases and J by 5 bases, with 6 bases left in between. The CDR3 is CASSLDHGDTQYF. The CDR3 bases are TGTGCCAGCAGCTTAGATCATGGAGATACGCAGTATTTT.

This clonotype appeared a few times. J is TRBJ1-1 and V is TRBV1. TRBV1 is tagged as a pseudogene. The CDR3 spans 14 residues. CDR3 loop: CTSSQAQRRHEAFF. CDR3 nucleotides: TGCACCAGCAGCCAAGCCCAACGGCGACATGAAGCTTTCTTT.

The rearrangement uses TRBV18 and TRBJ2-3; 7 bases match TRBD2. Trimming at V came to 1 base and at J to 6 bases, leaving 7 bases not matched to a gene. The CDR3 has 15 residues. CDR1 is KGHSH and CDR2 is LQKENI in the germline V gene. The CDR3 DNA reads as TGTGCCAGCTCACCACGATTCGGGGGGTTGGATACGCAGTATTTT. It translates to CASSPRFGGLDTQYF.

This clonotype occurred a few times. The V call is TRBV28, the J call TRBJ1-5; possibly TRBD1 for D (5 bases). Trimming cost V 6 bases and J 7 bases, with 13 bases left between them. In germline, CDR1 is MDHEN, CDR2 SYDVKM. This CDR3 has 13 residues. The DNA for the CDR3 is TGTGCCAGCAGCTTGAGGGGAAGACAGCCCCAGCATTTT. It yields the protein CASSLRGRQPQHF. Drawing the rest from reference TRBV28 and TRBJ1-5, the complete variable domain is DVKVTQSSRYLVKRTGEKVFLECVQDMDHENMFWYRQDPGLGLRLIYFSYDVKMKEKGDIPEGYSVSREKKERFSLILESASTNQTSMYLCASSLRGRQPQHFGDGTRLSIL.

This clonotype occurred many times. V and J are TRBV12-2 and TRBJ1-1; the table's D call TRBD1 went unverified against the DNA. TRBV12-2 is classified as a pseudogene. The CDR3 contains 20 residues. CDR3 sequence: CASRLVLGDGDRDADTEAFF. In DNA form, the CDR3 reads TGTGCAAGTCGCTTAGTCTTGGGTGATGGGGACAGGGACGCGGACACTGAAGCTTTCTTT.

The chain recombines TRBV7-3 with TRBJ2-1; 9 nucleotides align to TRBD1. CDR3 length: 15 residues. V lost 5 bases to trimming and J lost 7 bases; unmatched junction nucleotides: 9. Germline CDR1 SGHTA, CDR2 FQGTGA. CDR3 nucleotide sequence: TGTGCCAGCAGCCTCTCCGGGACAGGGTGGAATGAGCAGTTCTTC. Its protein product is CASSLSGTGWNEQFF. The entire variable domain, with the rest obtained from reference TRBV7-3 and TRBJ2-1, is as follows: GAGVSQTPSNKVTEKGKYVELRCDPISGHTALYWYRQSLGQGPEFLIYFQGTGAADDSGLPNDRFFAVRPEGSVSTLKIQRTERGDSAVYLCASSLSGTGWNEQFFGPGTRLTVL.

This clonotype occurred many times. The gene calls are TRBV5-1 and TRBJ2-3; D is unclear. Germline V gene sequence: CDR1 SGHRS, CDR2 YFSETQ. The V and J ends lost 0 bases and 6 bases respectively, with 8 bases between them. The CDR3 spans 13 residues. CDR3 DNA sequence: TGCGCCAGCAGCTTGGAGGTCACCGATACGCAGTATTTT. This codes for CASSLEVTDTQYF.

V usage is TRBV6-2 or TRBV6-3 and J usage is TRBJ2-3; D ambiguous. Germline CDR1 MNHEY, CDR2 SVGEGT. This CDR3 spans 13 amino acids. V was clipped by 5 bases and J by 2 bases, with 8 bases between them. The CDR3 sequence is CASSRTYTDTQYF. As DNA, the CDR3 is TGTGCCAGCAGTCGAACGTACACAGATACGCAGTATTTT.

This clonotype showed up just a few times. The rearrangement uses TRBV10-3 and TRBJ1-2, with a tentative D call TRBD1 (5 bases). The CDR3 contains 13 residues. Germline CDR1 reads ENHRY; CDR2 reads SYGVKD. Trimming stripped 2 bases from V and 8 bases from J, with 12 bases between. CDR3 DNA sequence: TGTGCCATCAGTGAGCAACAGGCCCGAGGCTACACCTTC. It specifies CAISEQQARGYTF.

The rearrangement uses TRBV4-1 and TRBJ2-3; D is undetermined. The ends were cut back, 0 bases at V and 5 bases at J, with 12 bases in the middle. This CDR3 has 15 residues. Per the germline V gene, CDR1 is MGHRA and CDR2 is YSYEKL. The CDR3 sequence is CASSQDATRVDTQYF. The CDR3, as DNA: TGCGCCAGCAGCCAAGATGCGACCCGCGTAGATACGCAGTATTTT.

There are a few counts of this clonotype. The V and J genes are TRBV6-5 and TRBJ2-7, with D perhaps matching TRBD1 or TRBD2 (5 bases each). Trimming removed 7 bases from V and 0 bases from J, with 7 bases in between. Germline V CDR1 and CDR2: MNHEY, SVGAGI. This CDR3 contains 12 residues. CDR3 DNA sequence: TGTGCCAGCACAGGGAGCTCCTACGAGCAGTACTTC. Residues: CASTGSSYEQYF.

This clonotype came up many times. The chain couples TRBV29-1 to TRBJ1-1; D may be TRBD1 (5 bases). Trimming took 5 bases from V and 1 from J, leaving 14 bases between them. Germline CDR1 and CDR2: SQVTM and ANQGSEA. The CDR3 contains 14 residues. The CDR3: CSVKSWGKNTEAFF. The CDR3 DNA follows: TGCAGCGTTAAGTCGTGGGGCAAGAACACTGAAGCTTTCTTT.

This clonotype was recorded at least ten times. The chain carries TRBV6-1 and TRBJ2-6; unclear D gene. CDR3 length: 13 amino acids. Trimming took off 6 bases at V and 3 bases at J, with 6 bases between the two ends. Germline V CDR1 and CDR2: MNHNS, SASEGT. CDR3 nucleotides: TGTGCCAGCAGGGCTAGTGGGGCCAACGTCCTGACTTTC. This translates into CASRASGANVLTF.

This clonotype was found many times. This chain connects TRBV11-2 to TRBJ2-5, with TRBD2 identical over 11 bases. Trimming at V came to 5 bases and at J to 2 bases, leaving 7 bases not matched to a gene. The CDR3 contains 16 residues. The germline V gene has CDR1 SGHAT and CDR2 FQNNGV. The CDR3 is CASSTLLAGEQETQYF. In DNA form, the CDR3 reads TGTGCCAGCAGCACCCTACTAGCGGGGGAACAAGAGACCCAGTACTTC. The complete variable domain, with remaining parts taken from reference TRBV11-2 and TRBJ2-5, reads EAGVAQSPRYKIIEKRQSVAFWCNPISGHATLYWYQQILGQGPKLLIQFQNNGVVDDSQLPKDRFSAERLKGVDSTLKIQPAKLEDSAVYLCASSTLLAGEQETQYFGPGTRLLVL.

The chain recombines TRBV5-1 with TRBJ1-6; unclear D gene. Germline CDR1 SGHRS, CDR2 YFSETQ. V dropped 0 bases and J dropped 7 bases, with 8 bases sitting between them. CDR3 size: 14 residues. Here the CDR3 DNA reads TGCGCCAGCAGCTTGGAAGGTTACAATTCACCCCTCCACTTT. Residues: CASSLEGYNSPLHF.

V usage is TRBV6-5 and J usage is TRBJ2-3; D uncertain. The CDR3 runs to 14 residues. CDR1 and CDR2 from the germline V gene are MNHEY and SVGAGI. Between the trimmed V and J ends, which lost 0 bases and 0 bases, there was a span of 4 bases. The CDR3 here is CASSYSTSTDTQYF. The CDR3 DNA sequence: TGTGCCAGCAGTTACTCCACTAGCACAGATACGCAGTATTTT.

This clonotype was counted many times. V usage is TRBV7-9 and J usage is TRBJ1-2; D ambiguous. Germline-derived CDR1 and CDR2 are SEHNR and FQNEAQ (reference sequence). The CDR3 totals 15 residues. Trimming left V 5 bases short and J 1 base short, with 14 bases between. DNA for the CDR3: TGTGCCAGCAGCCCGACTGACACCCTTAACTATGGCTACACCTTC. Its translation: CASSPTDTLNYGYTF.